Listed here are 8 T cell receptor beta chains from one sample, sequenced in a study of T-cell reconstitution after alpha-beta-depleted transplantation in children. As it was prepared, the TCRbeta library received unique molecular identifiers. TCRdb used MiXCR to reprocess the PCR reads, holding one entry per CDR3 protein. The table has almost 500,000 distinct CDR3 sequences, under 15% seen once. This specimen consisted of PBMCs from the stem cell graft donor, obtained from the stem cell graft. The receptors here all came from a human donor who donated a stem cell graft to a child with combined immunodeficiency.

Many counts were recorded for this clonotype. The chain links TRBV12-3 or TRBV12-4 to TRBJ2-7, with 7 bases aligning to TRBD1. CDR3 size: 13 residues. The V gene end was trimmed by 4 bases and the J gene end by 7 bases; junction bases not matched to a gene: 7. CDR3 nucleotides: TGTGCCAGCAGTTCTACAGGGGATTGGGAGCAGTACTTC. It codes for CASSSTGDWEQYF.

The J gene is TRBJ2-7, the V gene TRBV6-2 or TRBV6-3; the match to TRBD1 covers 9 bases. The CDR3 totals 14 residues. Germline V gene data show CDR1 as MNHEY and CDR2 as SVGEGT. The trim removed 6 bases at V and 5 bases at J, leaving 8 bases unmatched. The CDR3 coding sequence is TGTGCCAGCAGCCGCGGGACAGGGATCGACGAGCAGTACTTC. As protein: CASSRGTGIDEQYF.

The sample holds many counts of this clonotype. This chain joins TRBV4-3 and TRBJ2-7; unclear D gene. V was cut by 0 bases and J by 0 bases, with 12 bases left in between. The germline V gene encodes CDR1 LGHNA and CDR2 YSLEER. CDR3 size: 16 residues. This chain's CDR3 is CASSQDFHLSSYEQYF. CDR3 in DNA: TGCGCCAGCAGCCAAGACTTCCATTTAAGCTCCTACGAGCAGTACTTC.

The chain joins TRBV6-5 to TRBJ2-3; D possibly matches TRBD1 or TRBD2 (6 bases each). The V end lost 4 bases, the J end lost 6 bases, and 14 bases lay between the germline ends. Germline V CDR1 and CDR2: MNHEY, SVGAGI. There are 14 residues in the CDR3. CDR3 loop: CASSSGATWDTQYF. The CDR3 region has the DNA TGTGCCAGCAGTTCGGGGGCAACGTGGGATACGCAGTATTTT.

This clonotype appeared a few times. The chain is built from TRBV9 and TRBJ2-5, with 12 bases identical to TRBD2. The CDR3 runs to 16 residues. Germline V gene lookup returns CDR1 SGDLS and CDR2 YYNGEE. The V and J ends lost 0 bases and 2 bases, in that order; junction bases with no gene match: 2. CDR3 residues: CASSVGTSGAQETQYF. The CDR3 DNA reads as TGTGCCAGCAGCGTAGGGACTAGCGGGGCGCAAGAGACCCAGTACTTC.

This clonotype was found many times. This chain links TRBV12-3 or TRBV12-4 with TRBJ2-1, with 8 bases identical to TRBD2. CDR3 length equals 16 residues. Trimming cost V 1 base and J 0 bases; bases outside gene matches: 2. CDR3 loop: CASSLGGGPSYNEQFF. As DNA, the CDR3 is TGTGCCAGCAGTTTAGGCGGGGGGCCCTCCTACAATGAGCAGTTCTTC.

The chain recombines TRBV7-9 with TRBJ1-4; no definite D call. Germline CDR1 is SEHNR and CDR2 is FQNEAQ (reference sequence). The CDR3 loop spans 15 amino acids. Trimming stripped 5 bases from V and 0 bases from J, with 10 bases between. The chain's CDR3 is CASSGSGATNEKLFF. The CDR3 nucleotides are TGTGCCAGCAGCGGGAGCGGGGCAACTAATGAAAAACTGTTTTTT.

This clonotype was counted at least ten times. The chain has TRBV5-1 and TRBJ2-7, with 10 bases matching TRBD2. Per the germline V gene, CDR1 is SGHRS and CDR2 is YFSETQ. CDR3 length: 14 residues. The V segment lost 1 base and the J segment 6 bases; nucleotides outside the gene matches: 4. This CDR3 is CASSLFSSGGEQYF. CDR3 DNA: TGCGCCAGCAGCTTGTTTTCTAGCGGGGGCGAGCAGTACTTC. Drawing the rest from reference TRBV5-1 and TRBJ2-7, the complete variable domain is KAGVTQTPRYLIKTRGQQVTLSCSPISGHRSVSWYQQTPGQGLQFLFEYFSETQRNKGNFPGRFSGRQFSNSRSEMNVSTLELGDSALYLCASSLFSSGGEQYFGPGTRLTVT.